The 14 T cell receptor beta chains below all came from one sample that was sequenced in a study of blood T cell repertoires in COVID-19. Using immunoSEQ multiplex PCR, the repertoire was profiled, and TCRdb retains in-frame clones only, with some absent. The sample has 150,000 to 200,000 clones, approximately 87% seen once. The sequenced material came from peripheral blood. The receptor set was obtained from a woman aged 70-85 years with COVID-19, enrolled during active disease.

The CDR3 loop is CASGPFPYEQFF. As DNA, the CDR3 is TGTGCTAGTGGTCCCTTTCCCTACGAGCAGTTCTTC. The V and J genes are TRBV12-5 and TRBJ2-1; unclear D gene. The V gene lost 5 bases and the J gene lost 10 bases, with 12 bases spanning the gap. The CDR3 is 12 residues long. The germline V gene encodes CDR1 LGHNT and CDR2 FRNRAP.

The V and J genes are TRBV30 and TRBJ1-1; D is possibly TRBD1 (6 bases). This CDR3 contains 12 residues. Trimming pared 3 bases from V and 10 bases from J, leaving 15 bases between. Germline-derived CDR1 and CDR2 are GTSNPN and SVGIG (reference sequence). Written as DNA, the CDR3 is TGTGCCTGGAGCCGCCCACAGGGCCCAGCTTTCTTT. Residues: CAWSRPQGPAFF.

The chain links TRBV7-3 to TRBJ2-4; 7 bases are a match to TRBD2. Per germline, CDR1 SGHTA and CDR2 FQGTGA. With V trimmed by 2 bases and J by 7 bases, 14 bases remained unmatched. There are 17 residues in the CDR3. The CDR3 DNA is TGTGCCAGCAGCTTATTGGGCGGGAGCGGTTCGGAGAACATTCAGTACTTC. Residues: CASSLLGGSGSENIQYF.

This chain connects TRBV19 to TRBJ1-1; TRBD1 agrees at 7 bases. J lost 7 bases, V lost 1 base, and 6 bases had no gene match. Germline V gene sequence: CDR1 LNHDA, CDR2 SQIVND (reference sequence). The CDR3 runs to 14 residues. CDR3 residues: CASSIGGTVHEAFF. In DNA, the CDR3 is TGTGCCAGTAGTATAGGAGGGACAGTCCATGAAGCTTTCTTT.

DNA of the CDR3: TGCCTCGGACAGGGAGGGGAAAAACTGTTTTTT. Translating gives CLGQGGEKLFF. The J gene is TRBJ1-4, the V gene TRBV20-1; 8 bases map to TRBD1. CDR1 is DFQATT, CDR2 SNEGSKA, per germline (reference sequence). This CDR3 has 11 residues.

This clone was counted once. The gene calls are TRBV19 and TRBJ1-5; D gene ambiguous. CDR3 size: 13 residues. Trimming left V 3 bases short and J 5 bases short, with 8 bases between. From germline, CDR1 is LNHDA and CDR2 SQIVND (reference sequence). In DNA, the CDR3 is TGTGCCAGTAGTATCAGGATTTATCAGCCCCAGCATTTT. Translation gives CASSIRIYQPQHF.

This CDR3 is CASTLNTGELFF. The CDR3 nucleotides are TGCGCCAGCACGTTGAACACCGGGGAGCTGTTTTTT. The chain has TRBV5-1 and TRBJ2-2; D is unresolved. V dropped 6 bases and J dropped 1 base, with 4 bases sitting between them. This CDR3 comprises 12 residues. The germline CDR1 and CDR2 sequences are SGHRS and YFSETQ.

This rearrangement joins TRBV9 to TRBJ2-1, with 7 positions matching TRBD2. This CDR3 contains 15 residues. Germline lookup yields CDR1 SGDLS and CDR2 YYNGEE. V lost 0 bases, J lost 4 bases, and 4 bases stayed unmatched. The CDR3, as DNA: TGTGCCAGCAGCGTAGAGATAGCGGGTTACAATGAGCAGTTCTTC. The encoded protein is CASSVEIAGYNEQFF.

The gene calls are TRBV7-2 and TRBJ1-6; possible D gene TRBD1, 6 bases. The CDR3 length is 17 residues. Looked up from germline, CDR1 is SGHTA and CDR2 is FQGNSA. V was cut by 2 bases and J by 7 bases, with 18 bases left in between. In DNA, the CDR3 is TGTGCCAGCAGCTTAAGGGGGGGTCACGGCAAGAATTCACCCCTCCACTTT. This encodes CASSLRGGHGKNSPLHF. The full variable domain, completed using reference TRBV7-2 and TRBJ1-6, is GAGVSQSPSNKVTEKGKDVELRCDPISGHTALYWYRQSLGQGLEFLIYFQGNSAPDKSGLPSDRFSAERTGGSVSTLTIQRTQQEDSAVYLCASSLRGGHGKNSPLHFGNGTRLTVT.

The chain employs TRBV19 and TRBJ2-3, with TRBD1 matching over 9 bases. Germline V gene sequence: CDR1 LNHDA, CDR2 SQIVND (reference sequence). The CDR3 is 16 residues long. After removal of 4 bases from V and 4 bases from J, the junction contained 9 bases not matched to a gene. The CDR3 spells CASSKLGQGLADTQYF. The CDR3 region has the DNA TGTGCCAGTAGTAAATTGGGACAGGGTTTAGCAGATACGCAGTATTTT.

The J gene is TRBJ1-3, the V gene TRBV7-2; D might be TRBD1 (6 bases). The CDR3 length is 12 residues. Trimming stripped 5 bases from V and 8 bases from J, with 10 bases between. Germline CDR1 is SGHTA and CDR2 is FQGNSA. Here the CDR3 reads CASSVQGYTIYF. The DNA of the CDR3 is TGTGCCAGCAGCGTACAGGGTTACACCATATATTTT.

The rearrangement links TRBV5-1 to TRBJ1-4; 11 bases agree with TRBD1. This CDR3 is built from 16 residues. From germline, CDR1 is SGHRS and CDR2 YFSETQ. J gave up 4 bases and V 3 bases, and 5 bases lay outside the gene matches. CDR3 coding DNA: TGCGCCAGCAGCTCGGACAGGGGGCAAAATAATGAAAAACTGTTTTTT. Its protein is CASSSDRGQNNEKLFF.

The V call is TRBV30, the J call TRBJ2-7; D might be TRBD1 (5 bases). V was clipped by 2 bases and J by 0 bases, with 11 bases between them. The V gene's germline CDR1 is GTSNPN and CDR2 SVGIG (reference sequence). The CDR3 runs to 14 residues. This chain's CDR3 is CAWSRQFSSYEQYF. The CDR3 nucleotides read TGTGCCTGGAGTAGACAGTTCAGCTCCTACGAGCAGTACTTC.

The V call is TRBV19, the J call TRBJ1-5, with 10 bases fitting TRBD1. V lost 7 bases and J lost 3; bases outside the gene matches: 6. The CDR3 has 15 amino acids. Germline CDR1 and CDR2: LNHDA and SQIVND (reference sequence). CDR3 in amino acids: CASTAGQGVNQPQHF. CDR3 nucleotides: TGTGCCAGTACCGCCGGACAGGGGGTCAATCAGCCCCAGCATTTT.